This T cell receptor beta chain derives from a study of blood T cell repertoires in COVID-19. The repertoire was sequenced with immunoSEQ multiplex PCR; TCRdb's copy has only in-frame clones and lacks some. The repertoire holds just under 50,000 clones, with around 86% as singletons. Germline V gene lookup returns CDR1 LGHDT and CDR2 YNNKEL (reference sequence). Trimming at V came to 0 bases and at J to 6 bases, leaving 10 bases not matched to a gene. This CDR3 region has 17 residues. The gene calls are TRBV3-1 (or the pseudogene TRBV3-2) and TRBJ2-2; 7 bases agree with TRBD2. The TCR originated in a human donor in a cohort sampled during active COVID-19. The sequencing input was peripheral blood. CDR3 protein: CASSQESGGRSAGELFF. The CDR3 coding sequence is TGTGCCAGCAGCCAAGAATCGGGCGGGAGATCGGCCGGGGAGCTGTTTTTT.